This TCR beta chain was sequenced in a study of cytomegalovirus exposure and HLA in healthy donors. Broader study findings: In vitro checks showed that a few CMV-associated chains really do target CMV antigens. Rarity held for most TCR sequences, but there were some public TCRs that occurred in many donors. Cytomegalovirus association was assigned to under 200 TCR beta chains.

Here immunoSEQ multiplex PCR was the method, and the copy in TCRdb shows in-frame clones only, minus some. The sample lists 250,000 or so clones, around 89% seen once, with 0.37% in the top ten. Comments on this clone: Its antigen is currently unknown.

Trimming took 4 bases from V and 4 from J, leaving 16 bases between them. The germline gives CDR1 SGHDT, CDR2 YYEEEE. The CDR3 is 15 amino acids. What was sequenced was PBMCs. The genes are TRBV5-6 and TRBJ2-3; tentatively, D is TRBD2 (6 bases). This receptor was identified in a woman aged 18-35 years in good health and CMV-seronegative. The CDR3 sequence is CASSLAGGHADTQYF. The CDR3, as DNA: TGTGCCAGCAGCCTGGCTGGAGGGCATGCAGATACGCAGTATTTT.